This T cell receptor (beta chain) stems from a study of neurological immune-mediated disorders. Study-wide results and limits: Patients with HTLV-1-associated myelopathy showed the most TCR clonal expansion. Those with multiple sclerosis showed the least, falling below healthy controls.

Notes on this clonotype: Its antigen is undetermined.

Each TCR transcript was tagged with a 10-nucleotide random UMI during 5'RACE. Over 190 million TCR-beta sequences from 15-18 subjects came from every sequencing run. TCRdb independently ran MiXCR on the 5' RACE reads; one entry per CDR3 protein. The sample includes fewer than 80,000 distinct CDR3 sequences, 4% to 6% of them seen just once. The germline V and J ends were trimmed by 1 base and 0 bases, with 10 bases remaining between them. Germline-derived CDR1 and CDR2 are SNHLY and FYNNEI. This CDR3 region has 16 residues. The clonotype was recovered from a woman in her 30s with multiple sclerosis. This chain joins TRBV2 and TRBJ2-4; D is unclear. The sequenced sample consisted of PBMCs. The CDR3 spells CASSEGDNLAKNIQYF. The CDR3 nucleotides read TGTGCCAGCAGTGAAGGCGACAACTTAGCCAAAAACATTCAGTACTTC.